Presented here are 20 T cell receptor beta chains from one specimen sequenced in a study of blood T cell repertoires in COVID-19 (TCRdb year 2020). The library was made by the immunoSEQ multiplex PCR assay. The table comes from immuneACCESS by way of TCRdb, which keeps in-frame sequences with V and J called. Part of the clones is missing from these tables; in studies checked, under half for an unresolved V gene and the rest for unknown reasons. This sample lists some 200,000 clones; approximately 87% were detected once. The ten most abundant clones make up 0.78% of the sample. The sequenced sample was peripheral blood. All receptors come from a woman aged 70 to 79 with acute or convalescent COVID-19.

CDR3 sequence: CASSLLGQGGADTQYF. The DNA of the CDR3 is TGCGCCAGCAGCTTGTTGGGACAGGGTGGTGCAGATACGCAGTATTTT. The chain employs TRBV5-1 and TRBJ2-3; 9 bases fit TRBD1. The length of the CDR3 is 16 residues. Germline V lookup: CDR1 SGHRS, CDR2 YFSETQ. V lost 1 base, J lost 4 bases, and 7 bases stayed unmatched.

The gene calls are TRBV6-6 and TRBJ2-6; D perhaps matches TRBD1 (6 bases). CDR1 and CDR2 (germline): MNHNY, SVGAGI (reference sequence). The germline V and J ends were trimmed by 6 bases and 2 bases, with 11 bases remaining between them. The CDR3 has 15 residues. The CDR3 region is CASSDTGPGANVLTF. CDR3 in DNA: TGTGCCAGCAGCGACACAGGGCCTGGGGCCAACGTCCTGACTTTC.

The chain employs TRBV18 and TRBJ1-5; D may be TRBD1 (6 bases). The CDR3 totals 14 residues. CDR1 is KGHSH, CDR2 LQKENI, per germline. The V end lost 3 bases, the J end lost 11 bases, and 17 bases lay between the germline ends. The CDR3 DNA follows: TGTGCCAGCTCACCGACAGGTTTCGTATGGGCCCAGCATTTT. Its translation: CASSPTGFVWAQHF.

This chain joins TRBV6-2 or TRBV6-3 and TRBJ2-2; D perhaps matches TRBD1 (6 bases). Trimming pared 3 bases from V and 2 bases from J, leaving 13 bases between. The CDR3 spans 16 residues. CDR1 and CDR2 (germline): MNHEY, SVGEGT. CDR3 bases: TGTGCCAGCAGTTATGTAGGACAGCCTAACACCGGGGAGCTGTTTTTT. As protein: CASSYVGQPNTGELFF.

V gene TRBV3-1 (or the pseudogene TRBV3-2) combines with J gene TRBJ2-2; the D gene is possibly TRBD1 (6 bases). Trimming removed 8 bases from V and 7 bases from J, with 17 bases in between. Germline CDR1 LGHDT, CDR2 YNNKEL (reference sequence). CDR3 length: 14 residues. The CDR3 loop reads CASGRGIGIGELFF. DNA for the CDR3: TGTGCCAGCGGAAGGGGGATTGGGATCGGGGAGCTGTTTTTT.

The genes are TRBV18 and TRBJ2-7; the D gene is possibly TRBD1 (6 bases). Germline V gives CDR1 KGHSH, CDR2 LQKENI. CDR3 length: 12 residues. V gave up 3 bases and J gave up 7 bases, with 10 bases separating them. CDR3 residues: CASSPGAPEQYF. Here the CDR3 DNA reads TGTGCCAGCTCACCGGGGGCGCCTGAGCAGTACTTC.

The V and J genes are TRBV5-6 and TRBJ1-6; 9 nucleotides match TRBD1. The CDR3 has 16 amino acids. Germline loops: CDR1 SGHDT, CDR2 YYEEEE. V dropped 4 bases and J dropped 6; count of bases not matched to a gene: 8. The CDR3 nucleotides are TGTGCCAGCAGCCCGGCGACAGGGGGGGTTAATTCACCCCTCCACTTT. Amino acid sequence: CASSPATGGVNSPLHF. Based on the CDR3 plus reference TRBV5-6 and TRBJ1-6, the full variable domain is DAGVTQSPTHLIKTRGQQVTLRCSPKSGHDTVSWYQQALGQGPQFIFQYYEEEERQRGNFPDRFSGHQFPNYSSELNVNALLLGDSALYLCASSPATGGVNSPLHFGNGTRLTVT.

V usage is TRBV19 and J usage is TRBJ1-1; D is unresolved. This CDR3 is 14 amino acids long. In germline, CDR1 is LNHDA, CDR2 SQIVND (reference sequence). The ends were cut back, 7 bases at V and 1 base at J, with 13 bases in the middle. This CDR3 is CASTAWERNTEAFF. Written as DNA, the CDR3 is TGTGCCAGTACGGCTTGGGAGAGGAACACTGAAGCTTTCTTT.

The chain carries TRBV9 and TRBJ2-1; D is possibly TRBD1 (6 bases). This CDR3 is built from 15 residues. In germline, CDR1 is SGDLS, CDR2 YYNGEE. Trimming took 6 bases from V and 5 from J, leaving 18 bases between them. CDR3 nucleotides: TGTGCCAGCACCCTGAGGGGGACCGGTGACAATGAGCAGTTCTTC. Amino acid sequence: CASTLRGTGDNEQFF.

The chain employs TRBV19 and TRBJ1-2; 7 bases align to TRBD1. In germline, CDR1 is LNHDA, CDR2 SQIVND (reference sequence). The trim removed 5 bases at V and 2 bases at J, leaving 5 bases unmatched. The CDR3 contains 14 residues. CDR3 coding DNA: TGTGCCAGTAGTGGGGGGACAGTAAACTATGGCTACACCTTC. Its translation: CASSGGTVNYGYTF. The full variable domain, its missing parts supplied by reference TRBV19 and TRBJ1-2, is DGGITQSPKYLFRKEGQNVTLSCEQNLNHDAMYWYRQDPGQGLRLIYYSQIVNDFQKGDIAEGYSVSREKKESFPLTVTSAQKNPTAFYLCASSGGTVNYGYTFGSGTRLTVV.

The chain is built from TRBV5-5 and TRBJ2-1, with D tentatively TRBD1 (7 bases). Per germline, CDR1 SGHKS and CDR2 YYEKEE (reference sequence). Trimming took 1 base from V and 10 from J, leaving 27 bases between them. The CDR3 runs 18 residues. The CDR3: CASSLRGRTEGLSSEQFF. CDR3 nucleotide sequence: TGTGCCAGCAGCTTGAGGGGGCGAACGGAGGGCCTTTCGTCCGAGCAGTTCTTC.

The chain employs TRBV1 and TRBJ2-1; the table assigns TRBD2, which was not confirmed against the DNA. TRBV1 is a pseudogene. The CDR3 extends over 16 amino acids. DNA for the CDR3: TGCACCAGCAGCCAAGATCTTCCCGGGATGTACAATGAGCAGTTCTTC. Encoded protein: CTSSQDLPGMYNEQFF.

The DNA of the CDR3 is TGTGCCAGCAGCTTCGTGGCAGGGTCAGACGAGCAGTACTTC. It codes for CASSFVAGSDEQYF. V is TRBV5-5 and J is TRBJ2-7, with D perhaps TRBD1 (5 bases). This CDR3 has 14 residues. Germline CDR1 SGHKS, CDR2 YYEKEE (reference sequence). V lost 2 bases and J 5 bases, leaving 14 bases between the germline ends. Full variable domain (rest looked up from reference TRBV5-5 and TRBJ2-7): DAGVTQSPTHLIKTRGQQVTLRCSPISGHKSVSWYQQVLGQGPQFIFQYYEKEERGRGNFPDRFSARQFPNYSSELNVNALLLGDSALYLCASSFVAGSDEQYFGPGTRLTVT.

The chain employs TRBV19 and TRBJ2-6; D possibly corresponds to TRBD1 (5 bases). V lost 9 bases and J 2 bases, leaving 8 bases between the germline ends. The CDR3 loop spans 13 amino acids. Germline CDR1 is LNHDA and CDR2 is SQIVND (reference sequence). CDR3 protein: CASRVAGANVLTF. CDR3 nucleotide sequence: TGTGCCAGCAGGGTGGCTGGGGCCAACGTCCTGACTTTC.

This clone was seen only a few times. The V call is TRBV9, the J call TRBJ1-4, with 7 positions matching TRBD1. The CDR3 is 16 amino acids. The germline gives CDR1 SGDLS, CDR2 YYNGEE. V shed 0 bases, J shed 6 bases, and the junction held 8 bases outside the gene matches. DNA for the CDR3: TGTGCCAGCAGCGTAGGGGTGCAGGGGGATGATGAAAAACTGTTTTTT. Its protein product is CASSVGVQGDDEKLFF.

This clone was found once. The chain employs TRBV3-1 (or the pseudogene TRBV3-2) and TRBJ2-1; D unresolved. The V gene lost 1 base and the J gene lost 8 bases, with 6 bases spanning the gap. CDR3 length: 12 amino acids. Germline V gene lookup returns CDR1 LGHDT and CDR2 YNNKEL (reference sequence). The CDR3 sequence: CASSQAGYEQFF. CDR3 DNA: TGTGCCAGCAGCCAAGCTGGCTATGAGCAGTTCTTC.

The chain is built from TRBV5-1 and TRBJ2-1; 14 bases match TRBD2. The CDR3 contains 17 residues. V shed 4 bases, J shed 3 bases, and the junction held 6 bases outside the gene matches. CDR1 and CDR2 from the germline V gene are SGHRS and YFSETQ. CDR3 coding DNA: TGCGCCAGCAGCGAAGGACTAGCGGGGGGTATCTACAATGAGCAGTTCTTC. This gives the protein CASSEGLAGGIYNEQFF.

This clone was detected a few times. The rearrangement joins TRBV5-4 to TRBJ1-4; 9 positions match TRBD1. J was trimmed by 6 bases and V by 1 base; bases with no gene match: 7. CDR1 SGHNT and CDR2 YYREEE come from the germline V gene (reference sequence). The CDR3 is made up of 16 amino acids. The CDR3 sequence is CASSLTWTGVHEKLFF. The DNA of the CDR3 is TGTGCCAGCAGCTTGACCTGGACAGGGGTCCATGAAAAACTGTTTTTT.

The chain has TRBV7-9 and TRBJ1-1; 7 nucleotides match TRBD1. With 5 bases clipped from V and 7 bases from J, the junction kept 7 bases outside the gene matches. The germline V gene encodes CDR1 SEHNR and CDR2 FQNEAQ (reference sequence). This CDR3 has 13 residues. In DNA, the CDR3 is TGTGCCAGCAGCCCGCGACAGGGTAATGAAGCTTTCTTT. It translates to CASSPRQGNEAFF.

The CDR3 loop reads CASSSLEGATEKLFF. CDR3 coding DNA: TGCGCCAGCAGCTCTCTGGAGGGGGCGACGGAAAAACTGTTTTTT. The chain has TRBV5-1 and TRBJ1-4, with 7 bases matching TRBD1. This CDR3 has 15 amino acids. CDR1 and CDR2 from the germline V gene are SGHRS and YFSETQ. V dropped 3 bases and J dropped 8; count of bases not matched to a gene: 10. The complete variable domain, with remaining parts taken from reference TRBV5-1 and TRBJ1-4, reads KAGVTQTPRYLIKTRGQQVTLSCSPISGHRSVSWYQQTPGQGLQFLFEYFSETQRNKGNFPGRFSGRQFSNSRSEMNVSTLELGDSALYLCASSSLEGATEKLFFGSGTQLSVL.